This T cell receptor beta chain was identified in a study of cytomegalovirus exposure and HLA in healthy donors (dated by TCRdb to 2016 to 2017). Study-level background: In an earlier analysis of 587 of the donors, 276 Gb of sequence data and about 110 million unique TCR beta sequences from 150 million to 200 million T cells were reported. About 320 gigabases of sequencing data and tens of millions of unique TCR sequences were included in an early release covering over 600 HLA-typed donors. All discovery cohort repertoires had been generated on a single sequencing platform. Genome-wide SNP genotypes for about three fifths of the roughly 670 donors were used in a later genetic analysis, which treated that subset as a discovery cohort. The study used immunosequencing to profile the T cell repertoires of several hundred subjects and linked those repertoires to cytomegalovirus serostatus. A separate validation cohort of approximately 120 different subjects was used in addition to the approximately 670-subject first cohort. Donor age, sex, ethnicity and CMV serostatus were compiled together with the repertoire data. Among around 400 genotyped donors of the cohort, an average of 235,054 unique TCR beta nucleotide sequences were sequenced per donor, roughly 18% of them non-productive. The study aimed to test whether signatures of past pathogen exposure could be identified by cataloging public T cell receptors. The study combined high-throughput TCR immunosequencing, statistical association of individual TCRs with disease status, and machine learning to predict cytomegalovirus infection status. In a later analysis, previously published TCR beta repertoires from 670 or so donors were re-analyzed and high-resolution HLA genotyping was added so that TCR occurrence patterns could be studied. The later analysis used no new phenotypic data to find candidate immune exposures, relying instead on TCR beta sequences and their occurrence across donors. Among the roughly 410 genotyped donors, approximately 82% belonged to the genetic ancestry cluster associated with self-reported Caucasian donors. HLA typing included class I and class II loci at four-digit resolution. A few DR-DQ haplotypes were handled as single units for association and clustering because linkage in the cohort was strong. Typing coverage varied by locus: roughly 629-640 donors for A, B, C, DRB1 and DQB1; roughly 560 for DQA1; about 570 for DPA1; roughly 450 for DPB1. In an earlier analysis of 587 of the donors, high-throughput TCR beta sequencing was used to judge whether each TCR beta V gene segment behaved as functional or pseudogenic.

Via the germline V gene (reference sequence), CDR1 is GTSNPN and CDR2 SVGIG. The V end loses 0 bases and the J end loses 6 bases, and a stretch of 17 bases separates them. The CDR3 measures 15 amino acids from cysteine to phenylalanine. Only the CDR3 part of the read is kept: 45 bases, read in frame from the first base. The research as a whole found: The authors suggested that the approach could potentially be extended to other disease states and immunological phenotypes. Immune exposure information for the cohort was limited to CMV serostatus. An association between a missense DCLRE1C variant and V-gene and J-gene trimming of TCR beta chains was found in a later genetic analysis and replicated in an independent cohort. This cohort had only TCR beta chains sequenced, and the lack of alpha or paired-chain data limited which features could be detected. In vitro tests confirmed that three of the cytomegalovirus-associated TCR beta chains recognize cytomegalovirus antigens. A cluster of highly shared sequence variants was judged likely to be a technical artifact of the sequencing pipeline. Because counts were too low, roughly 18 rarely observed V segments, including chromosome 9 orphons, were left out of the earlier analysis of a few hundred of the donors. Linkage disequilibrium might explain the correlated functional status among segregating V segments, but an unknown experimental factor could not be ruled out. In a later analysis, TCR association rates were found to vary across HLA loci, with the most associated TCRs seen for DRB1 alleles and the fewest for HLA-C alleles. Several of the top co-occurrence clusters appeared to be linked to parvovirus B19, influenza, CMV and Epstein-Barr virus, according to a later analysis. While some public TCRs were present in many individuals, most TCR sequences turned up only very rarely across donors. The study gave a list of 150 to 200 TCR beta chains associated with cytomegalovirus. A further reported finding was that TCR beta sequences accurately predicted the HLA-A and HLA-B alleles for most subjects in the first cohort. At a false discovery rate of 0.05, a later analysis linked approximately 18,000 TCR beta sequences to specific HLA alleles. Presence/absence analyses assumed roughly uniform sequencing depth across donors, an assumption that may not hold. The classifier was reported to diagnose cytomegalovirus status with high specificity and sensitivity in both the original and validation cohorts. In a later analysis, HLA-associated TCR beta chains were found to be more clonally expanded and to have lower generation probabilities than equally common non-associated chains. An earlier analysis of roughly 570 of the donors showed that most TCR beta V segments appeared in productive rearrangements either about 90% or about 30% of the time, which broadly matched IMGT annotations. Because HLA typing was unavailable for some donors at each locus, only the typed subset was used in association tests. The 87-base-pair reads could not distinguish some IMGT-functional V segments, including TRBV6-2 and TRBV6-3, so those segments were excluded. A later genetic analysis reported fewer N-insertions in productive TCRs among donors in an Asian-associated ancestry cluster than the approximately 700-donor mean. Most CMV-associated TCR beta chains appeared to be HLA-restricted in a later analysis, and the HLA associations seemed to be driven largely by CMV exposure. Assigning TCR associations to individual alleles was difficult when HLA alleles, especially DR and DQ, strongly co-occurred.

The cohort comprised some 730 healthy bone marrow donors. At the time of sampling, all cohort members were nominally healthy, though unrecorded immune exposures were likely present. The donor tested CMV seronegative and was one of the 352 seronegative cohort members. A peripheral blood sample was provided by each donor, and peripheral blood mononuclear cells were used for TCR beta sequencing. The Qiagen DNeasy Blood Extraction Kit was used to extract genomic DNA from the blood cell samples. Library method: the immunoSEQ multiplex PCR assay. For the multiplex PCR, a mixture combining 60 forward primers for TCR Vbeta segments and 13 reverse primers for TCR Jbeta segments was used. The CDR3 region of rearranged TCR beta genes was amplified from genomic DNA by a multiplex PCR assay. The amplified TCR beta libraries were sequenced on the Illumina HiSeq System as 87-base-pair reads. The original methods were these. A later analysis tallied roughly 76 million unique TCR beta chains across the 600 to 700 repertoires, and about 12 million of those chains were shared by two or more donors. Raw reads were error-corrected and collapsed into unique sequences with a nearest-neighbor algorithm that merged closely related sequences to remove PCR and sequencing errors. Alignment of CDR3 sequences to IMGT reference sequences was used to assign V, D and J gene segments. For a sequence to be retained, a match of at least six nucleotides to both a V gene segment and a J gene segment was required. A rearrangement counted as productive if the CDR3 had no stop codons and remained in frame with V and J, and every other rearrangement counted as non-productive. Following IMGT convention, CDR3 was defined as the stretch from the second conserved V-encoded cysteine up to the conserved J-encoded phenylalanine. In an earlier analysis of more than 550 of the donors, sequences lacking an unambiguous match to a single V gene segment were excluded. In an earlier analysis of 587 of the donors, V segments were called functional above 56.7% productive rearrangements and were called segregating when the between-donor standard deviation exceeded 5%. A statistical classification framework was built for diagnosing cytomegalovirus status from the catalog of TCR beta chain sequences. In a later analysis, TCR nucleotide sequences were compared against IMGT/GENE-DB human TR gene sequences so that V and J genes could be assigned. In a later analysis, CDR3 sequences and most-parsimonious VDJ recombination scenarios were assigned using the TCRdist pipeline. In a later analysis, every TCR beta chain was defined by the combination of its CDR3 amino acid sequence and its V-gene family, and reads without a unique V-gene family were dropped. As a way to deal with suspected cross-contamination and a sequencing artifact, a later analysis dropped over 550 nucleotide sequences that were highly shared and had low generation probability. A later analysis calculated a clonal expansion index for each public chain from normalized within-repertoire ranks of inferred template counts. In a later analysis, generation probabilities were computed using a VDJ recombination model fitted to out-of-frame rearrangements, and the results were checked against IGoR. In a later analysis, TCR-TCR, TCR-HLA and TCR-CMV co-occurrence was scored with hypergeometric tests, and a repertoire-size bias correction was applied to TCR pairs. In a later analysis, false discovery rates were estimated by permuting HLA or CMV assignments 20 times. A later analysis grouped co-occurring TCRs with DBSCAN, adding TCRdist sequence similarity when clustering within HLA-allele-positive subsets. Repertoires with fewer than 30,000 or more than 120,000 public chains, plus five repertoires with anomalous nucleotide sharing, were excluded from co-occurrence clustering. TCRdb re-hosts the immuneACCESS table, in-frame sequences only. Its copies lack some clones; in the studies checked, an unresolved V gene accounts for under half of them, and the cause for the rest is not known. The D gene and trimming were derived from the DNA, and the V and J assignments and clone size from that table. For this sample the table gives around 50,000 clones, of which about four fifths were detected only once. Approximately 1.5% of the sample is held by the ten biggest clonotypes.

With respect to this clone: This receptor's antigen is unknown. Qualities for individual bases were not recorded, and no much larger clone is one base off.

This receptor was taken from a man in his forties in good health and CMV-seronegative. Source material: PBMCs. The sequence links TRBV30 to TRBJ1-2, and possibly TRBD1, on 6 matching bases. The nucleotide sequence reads TGTGCCTGGAGTGTAGCCAATTCACAGGGAAATGGCTACACCTTC. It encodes CAWSVANSQGNGYTF.